This T cell receptor beta chain was captured in a study of beta chain features in type 1 diabetes. Study overall: Sorted cells numbering some 110 million were examined across all samples.

Remarks on this clone: Its antigen is not identified.

TCRB transcripts that were expressed got sequenced, as all of the isolated RNA had been reverse transcribed. Measured with immunoSEQ multiplex PCR; TCRdb has only the in-frame clones, and not every one. The repertoire includes about 42,000 clones, roughly 50% of them detected once, and 0.2% to 0.3% sits in the top ten. The CDR3 is 16 amino acids. Unmatched junction bases numbered 8, after V lost 3 bases and J lost 6 bases. Germline V gene data show CDR1 as LNHNV and CDR2 as YYDKDF (reference sequence). General study results and limits: VDJ junctions sequenced from type 1 diabetes patients showed fewer insertions and more deletions. A moderate, significant TCRB CDR3 shortening appeared in type 1 diabetes across four CD4+ subsets.

This sequence was found in a woman between 25 and 40 years old in good health. Specimen: stem cell memory CD4+ T cells from blood. The rearrangement links TRBV15 to TRBJ2-3; 11 bases are a match to TRBD1. The CDR3 reads CATSSRTGGPRDTQYF. In nucleotides, the CDR3 is TGTGCCACCAGCAGCAGGACAGGGGGCCCACGGGATACGCAGTATTTT.